This T cell receptor beta chain is drawn from a study of T cell responses to AZD1222 COVID-19 vaccine. Findings and limits, study-wide: Donors skewed white British and female; clonal diversity was possibly underestimated. Across the whole spike, CD4 TCRs peaked at regions 160-218 and 743-854. The reported proportion of spike-specific TCRs targeting unmutated variant regions was nearly half. The study sampled repertoires only after the peak T cell response.

This CDR3 has 14 amino acids. The V and J ends lost 6 bases and 3 bases, in that order; junction bases with no gene match: 7. Germline V lookup: CDR1 SNHLY, CDR2 FYNNEI. Profiling relied on immunoSEQ multiplex PCR, and the TCRdb table lists in-frame clones only, not all of them. The sample lists around 140,000 clones, roughly 88% seen once, with around 1.6% in the top ten. As concerns this clone: Its target is unknown.

Material: peripheral blood, obtained 28 days after the second AZD1222 dose. The sequence derives from an adult who received the AZD1222 COVID-19 vaccine. V is TRBV2 and J is TRBJ1-1; 7 nucleotides line up with TRBD1. The CDR3 loop reads CASSRGVGDTEAFF. CDR3 bases: TGTGCCAGCAGCAGGGGGGTCGGGGACACTGAAGCTTTCTTT. The full variable domain, its missing parts supplied by reference TRBV2 and TRBJ1-1, is EPEVTQTPSHQVTQMGQEVILRCVPISNHLYFYWYRQILGQKVEFLVSFYNNEISEKSEIFDDQFSVERPDGSNFTLKIRSTKLEDSAMYFCASSRGVGDTEAFFGQGTRLTVV.